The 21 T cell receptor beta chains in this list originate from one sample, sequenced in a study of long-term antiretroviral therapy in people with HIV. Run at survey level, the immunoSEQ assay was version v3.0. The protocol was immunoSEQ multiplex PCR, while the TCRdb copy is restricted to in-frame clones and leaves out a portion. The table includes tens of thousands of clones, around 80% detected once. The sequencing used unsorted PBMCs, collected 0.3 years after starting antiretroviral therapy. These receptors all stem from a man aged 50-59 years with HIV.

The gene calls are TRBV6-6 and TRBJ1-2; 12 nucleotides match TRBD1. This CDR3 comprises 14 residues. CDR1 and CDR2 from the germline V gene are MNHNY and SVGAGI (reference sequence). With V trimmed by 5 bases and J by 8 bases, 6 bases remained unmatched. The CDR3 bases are TGTGCCAGCAGTAAGGGACAGGGGGCAGTGGGCTACACCTTC. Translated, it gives CASSKGQGAVGYTF.

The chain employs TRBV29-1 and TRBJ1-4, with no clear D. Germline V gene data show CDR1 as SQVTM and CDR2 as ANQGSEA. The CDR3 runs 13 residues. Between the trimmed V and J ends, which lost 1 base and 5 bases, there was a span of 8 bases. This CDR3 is CSVEVGRNEKLFF. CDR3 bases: TGCAGCGTTGAAGTTGGGAGAAATGAAAAACTGTTTTTT.

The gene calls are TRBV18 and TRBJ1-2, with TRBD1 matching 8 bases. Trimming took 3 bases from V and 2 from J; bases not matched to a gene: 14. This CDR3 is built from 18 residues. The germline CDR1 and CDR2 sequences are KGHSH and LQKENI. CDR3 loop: CASSPLMAGGRRNYGYTF. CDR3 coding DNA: TGTGCCAGCTCACCTCTTATGGCAGGGGGCAGGAGGAACTATGGCTACACCTTC.

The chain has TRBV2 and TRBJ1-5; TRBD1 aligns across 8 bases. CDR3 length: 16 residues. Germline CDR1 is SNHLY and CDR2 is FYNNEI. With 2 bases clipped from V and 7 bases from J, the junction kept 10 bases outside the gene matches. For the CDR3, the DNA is TGTGCCAGCAGTGAATTGGGCAGGGGGCGCGGACAGCCCCAGCATTTT. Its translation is CASSELGRGRGQPQHF.

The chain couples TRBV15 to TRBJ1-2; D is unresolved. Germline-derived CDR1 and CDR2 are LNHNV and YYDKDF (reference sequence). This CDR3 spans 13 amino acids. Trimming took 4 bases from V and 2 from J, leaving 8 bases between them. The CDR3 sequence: CATSMAINYGYTF. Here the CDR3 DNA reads TGTGCCACCAGCATGGCAATAAACTATGGCTACACCTTC.

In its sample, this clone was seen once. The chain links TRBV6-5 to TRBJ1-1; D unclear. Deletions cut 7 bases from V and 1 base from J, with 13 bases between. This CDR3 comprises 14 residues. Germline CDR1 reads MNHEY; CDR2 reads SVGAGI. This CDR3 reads CASNNPWKNTEAFF. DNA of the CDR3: TGTGCCAGCAATAACCCTTGGAAGAACACTGAAGCTTTCTTT.

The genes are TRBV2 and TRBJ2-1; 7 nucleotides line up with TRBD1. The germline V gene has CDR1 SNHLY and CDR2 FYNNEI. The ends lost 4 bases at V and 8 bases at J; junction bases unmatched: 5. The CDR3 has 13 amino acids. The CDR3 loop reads CASSGNRGDEQFF. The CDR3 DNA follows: TGTGCCAGCAGTGGTAACAGGGGAGATGAGCAGTTCTTC.

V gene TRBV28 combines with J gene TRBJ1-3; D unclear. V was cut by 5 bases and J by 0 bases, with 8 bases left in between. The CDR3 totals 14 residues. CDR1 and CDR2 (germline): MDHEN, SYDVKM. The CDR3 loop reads CASSTAFSGNTIYF. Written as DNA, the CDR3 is TGTGCCAGCAGTACAGCGTTCTCTGGAAACACCATATATTTT.

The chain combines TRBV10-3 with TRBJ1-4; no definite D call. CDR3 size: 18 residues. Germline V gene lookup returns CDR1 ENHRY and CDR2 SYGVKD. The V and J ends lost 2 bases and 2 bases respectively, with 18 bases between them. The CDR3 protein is CAISENYLFFDTNEKLFF. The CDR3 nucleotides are TGTGCCATCAGTGAGAATTACCTCTTCTTCGACACTAATGAAAAACTGTTTTTT.

This CDR3 reads CASTTTGGGQPQHF. DNA for the CDR3: TGTGCCAGTACCACGACAGGGGGCGGTCAGCCCCAGCATTTT. The chain combines TRBV19 with TRBJ1-5; TRBD1 matches 10 bases. The V and J ends lost 7 bases and 6 bases, in that order; junction bases with no gene match: 6. From germline, CDR1 is LNHDA and CDR2 SQIVND (reference sequence). CDR3 length: 14 residues.

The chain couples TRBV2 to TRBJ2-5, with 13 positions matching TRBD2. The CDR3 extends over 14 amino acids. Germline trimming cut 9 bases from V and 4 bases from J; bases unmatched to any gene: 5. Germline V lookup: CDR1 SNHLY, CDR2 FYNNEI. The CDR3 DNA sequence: TGTGCCAGTCGGGGACTAGCGGGGTCAGAGACCCAGTACTTC. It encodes CASRGLAGSETQYF.

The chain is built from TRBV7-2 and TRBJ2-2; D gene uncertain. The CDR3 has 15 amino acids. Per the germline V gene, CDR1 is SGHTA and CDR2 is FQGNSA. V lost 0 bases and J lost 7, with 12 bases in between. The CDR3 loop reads CASSLARQTSGELFF. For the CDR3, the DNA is TGTGCCAGCAGCTTAGCGCGGCAGACGAGCGGGGAGCTGTTTTTT.

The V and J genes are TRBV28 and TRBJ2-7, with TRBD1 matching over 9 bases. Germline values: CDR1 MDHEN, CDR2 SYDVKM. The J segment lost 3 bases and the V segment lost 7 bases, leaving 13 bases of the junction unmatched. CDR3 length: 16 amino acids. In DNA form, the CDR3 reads TGTGCCAGCACAACCTGGACAGGGGCGAAGAACTACGAGCAGTACTTC. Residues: CASTTWTGAKNYEQYF.

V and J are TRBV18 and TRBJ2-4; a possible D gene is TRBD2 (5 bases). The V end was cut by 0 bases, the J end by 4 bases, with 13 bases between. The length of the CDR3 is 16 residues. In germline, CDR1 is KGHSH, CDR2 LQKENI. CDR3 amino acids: CASSPPSVPGKNIQYF. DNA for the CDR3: TGTGCCAGCTCACCACCGTCCGTGCCGGGGAAAAACATTCAGTACTTC.

Here the CDR3 DNA reads TGTGCCAGCAGTTTTAGTCCCTCCTACGAGCAGTACTTC. Protein product: CASSFSPSYEQYF. The rearrangement links TRBV28 to TRBJ2-7; D not certain. This CDR3 has 13 amino acids. V was pared by 3 bases and J by 0 bases, with 6 bases between. Germline CDR1 MDHEN, CDR2 SYDVKM.

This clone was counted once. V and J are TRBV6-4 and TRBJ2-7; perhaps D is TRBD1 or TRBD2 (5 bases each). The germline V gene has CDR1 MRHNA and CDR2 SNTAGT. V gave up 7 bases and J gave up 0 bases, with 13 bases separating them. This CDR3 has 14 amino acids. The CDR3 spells CASKPGTNSYEQYF. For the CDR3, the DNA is TGTGCCAGCAAGCCCGGGACGAACTCCTACGAGCAGTACTTC.

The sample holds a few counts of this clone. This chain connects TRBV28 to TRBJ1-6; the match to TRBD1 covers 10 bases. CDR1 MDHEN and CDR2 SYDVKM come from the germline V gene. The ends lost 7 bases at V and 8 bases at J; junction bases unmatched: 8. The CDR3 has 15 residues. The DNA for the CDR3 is TGTGCCAGCACCGATCCCGGGACAGGGGATTCACCCCTCCACTTT. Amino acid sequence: CASTDPGTGDSPLHF.

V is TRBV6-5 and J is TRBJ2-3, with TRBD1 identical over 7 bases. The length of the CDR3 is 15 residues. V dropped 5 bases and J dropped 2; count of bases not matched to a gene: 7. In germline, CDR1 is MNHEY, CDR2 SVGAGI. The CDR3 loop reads CASSQTDRNTDTQYF. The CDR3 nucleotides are TGTGCCAGCAGTCAAACGGACAGGAACACAGATACGCAGTATTTT.

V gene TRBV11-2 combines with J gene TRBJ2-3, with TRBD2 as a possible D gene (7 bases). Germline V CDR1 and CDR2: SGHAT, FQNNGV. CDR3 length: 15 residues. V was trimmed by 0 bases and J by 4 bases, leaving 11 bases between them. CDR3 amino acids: CASSLEGGASDTQYF. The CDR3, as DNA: TGTGCCAGCAGCTTAGAGGGGGGGGCGTCAGATACGCAGTATTTT.

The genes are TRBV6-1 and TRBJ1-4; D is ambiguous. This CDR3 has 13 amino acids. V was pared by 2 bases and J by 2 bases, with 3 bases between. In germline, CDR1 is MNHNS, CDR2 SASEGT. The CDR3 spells CASSEHTNEKLFF. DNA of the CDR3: TGTGCCAGCAGTGAACACACTAATGAAAAACTGTTTTTT.

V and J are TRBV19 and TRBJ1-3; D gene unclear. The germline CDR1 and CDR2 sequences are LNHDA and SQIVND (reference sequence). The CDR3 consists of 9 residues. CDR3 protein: CGGGNTIYF. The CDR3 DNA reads TGTGGCGGGGGAAACACCATATATTTT.